This T cell receptor (beta chain) was observed in a study of blood T cell repertoires in COVID-19. Across the whole study: The United States, Italy and Spain supplied acute and convalescent COVID-19 samples. T cells, B-cell-depleted T cells, or PBMCs provided the cDNA or gDNA that served as material.

Germline assignment: CDR1 SGHAT and CDR2 FQNNGV. The CDR3 spans 15 residues. V gave up 5 bases and J gave up 2 bases, with 16 bases separating them. As originally analysed: Amplification of reference gene primers was used by the study to estimate nucleated cell counts. Repertoires were generated with immunoSEQ multiplex PCR, while TCRdb's copy carries only in-frame clones and drops some. V and J calls and clone size are those listed in that table; D and trimming were worked out from the DNA. Among some 150,000 clones listed, roughly 86% were seen once. The sequence derives from a human donor in a cohort sampled during active COVID-19. The V and J genes are TRBV11-2 and TRBJ2-7; perhaps TRBD2 as D (6 bases). Sequencing was performed on peripheral blood. The DNA of the CDR3 is TGTGCCAGCAGCGAAATCGGAGGGAGGACCTACGAGCAGTACTTC. Translation gives CASSEIGGRTYEQYF.